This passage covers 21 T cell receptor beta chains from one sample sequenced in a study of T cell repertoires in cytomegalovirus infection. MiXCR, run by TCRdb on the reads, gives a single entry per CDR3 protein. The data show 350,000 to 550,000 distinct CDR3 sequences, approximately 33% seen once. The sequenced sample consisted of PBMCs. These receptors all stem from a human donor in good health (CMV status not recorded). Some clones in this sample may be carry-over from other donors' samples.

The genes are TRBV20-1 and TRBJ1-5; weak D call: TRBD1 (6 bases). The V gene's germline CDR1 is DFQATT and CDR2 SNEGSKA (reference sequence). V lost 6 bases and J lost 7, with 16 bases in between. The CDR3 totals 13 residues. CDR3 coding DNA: TGCAGTGCCCGCGGGGGGGCTAGGCAGCCCCAGCATTTT. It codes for CSARGGARQPQHF.

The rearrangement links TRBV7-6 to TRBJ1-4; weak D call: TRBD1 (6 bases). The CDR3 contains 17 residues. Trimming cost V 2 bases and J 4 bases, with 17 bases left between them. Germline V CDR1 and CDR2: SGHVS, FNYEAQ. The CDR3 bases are TGTGCCAGCAGCTTAAGGGGCAGGGGAGTTGGTAATGAAAAACTGTTTTTT. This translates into CASSLRGRGVGNEKLFF.

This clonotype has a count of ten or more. The CDR3 DNA reads TGTGCCAGCAGCTCATCCGACAGGGTCAACACTGAAGCTTTCTTT. Its protein product is CASSSSDRVNTEAFF. The rearrangement links TRBV11-2 to TRBJ1-1; 7 bases line up with TRBD1. The CDR3 is made up of 15 amino acids. V trimming: 4 bases; J trimming: 2 bases; junction bases outside the gene matches: 7. Germline V gene data show CDR1 as SGHAT and CDR2 as FQNNGV.

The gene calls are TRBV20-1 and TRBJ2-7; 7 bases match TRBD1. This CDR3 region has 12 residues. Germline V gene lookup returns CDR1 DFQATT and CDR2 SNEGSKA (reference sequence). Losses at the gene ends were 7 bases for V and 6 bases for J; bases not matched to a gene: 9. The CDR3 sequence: CSGPGQLAEQYF. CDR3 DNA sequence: TGCAGTGGACCGGGACAGTTAGCCGAGCAGTACTTC.

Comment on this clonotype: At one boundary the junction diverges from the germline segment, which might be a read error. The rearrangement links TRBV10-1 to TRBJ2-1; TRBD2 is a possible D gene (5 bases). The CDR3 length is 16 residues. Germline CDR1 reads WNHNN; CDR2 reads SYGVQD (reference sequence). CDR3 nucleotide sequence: TGCGCCAGCAGTGACGCGACTGGTGCGGGCTACAAGGAGCAGTTCTTC. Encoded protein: CASSDATGAGYKEQFF.

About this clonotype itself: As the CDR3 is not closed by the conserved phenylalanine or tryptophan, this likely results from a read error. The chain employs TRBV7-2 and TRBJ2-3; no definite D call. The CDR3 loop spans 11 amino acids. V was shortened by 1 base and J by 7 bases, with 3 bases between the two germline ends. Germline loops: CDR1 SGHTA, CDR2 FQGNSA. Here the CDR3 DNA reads TGTGCCAGCAGCTTAGACTATACGCAGTATTAT. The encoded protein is CASSLDYTQYY.

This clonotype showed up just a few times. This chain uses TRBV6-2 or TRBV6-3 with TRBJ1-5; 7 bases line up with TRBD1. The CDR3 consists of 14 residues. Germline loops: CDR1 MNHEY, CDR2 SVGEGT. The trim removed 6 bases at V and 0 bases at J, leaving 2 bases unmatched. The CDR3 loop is CASRWDSSNQPQHF. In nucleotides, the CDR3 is TGTGCCAGCAGATGGGACAGTAGCAATCAGCCCCAGCATTTT.

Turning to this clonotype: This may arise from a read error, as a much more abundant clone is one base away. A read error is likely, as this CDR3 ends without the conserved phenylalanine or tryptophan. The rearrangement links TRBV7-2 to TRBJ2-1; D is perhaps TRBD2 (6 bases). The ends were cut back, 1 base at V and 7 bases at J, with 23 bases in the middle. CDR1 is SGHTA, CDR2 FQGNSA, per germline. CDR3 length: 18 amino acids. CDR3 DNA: TGTGCCAGCAGCTTAGTTGGCGGGGCCCCCCTTGAAGGTAATGAGCAGTTCTTA. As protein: CASSLVGGAPLEGNEQFL.

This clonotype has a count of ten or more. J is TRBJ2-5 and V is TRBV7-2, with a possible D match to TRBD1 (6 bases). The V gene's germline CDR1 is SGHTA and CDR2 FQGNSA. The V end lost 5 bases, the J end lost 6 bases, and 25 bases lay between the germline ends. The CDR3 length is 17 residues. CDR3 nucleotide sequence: TGTGCCAGCAGCCCAGCCCTCGCAGGGGCGCAGGGAAAGACCCAGTACTTC. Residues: CASSPALAGAQGKTQYF. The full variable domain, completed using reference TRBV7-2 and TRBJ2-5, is GAGVSQSPSNKVTEKGKDVELRCDPISGHTALYWYRQSLGQGLEFLIYFQGNSAPDKSGLPSDRFSAERTGGSVSTLTIQRTQQEDSAVYLCASSPALAGAQGKTQYFGPGTRLLVL.

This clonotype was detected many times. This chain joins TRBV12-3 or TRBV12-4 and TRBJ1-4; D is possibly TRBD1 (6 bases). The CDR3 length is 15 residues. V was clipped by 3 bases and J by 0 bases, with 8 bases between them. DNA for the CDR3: TGTGCCAGCAGTTTCGGGGGGCCAACTAATGAAAAACTGTTTTTT. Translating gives CASSFGGPTNEKLFF.

The CDR3: CASSLVQGWSTEAFF. In nucleotides, the CDR3 is TGTGCCAGCAGCCTAGTTCAGGGGTGGAGCACTGAAGCTTTCTTT. The chain carries TRBV7-9 and TRBJ1-1; tentative D call: TRBD1 (6 bases). This CDR3 comprises 15 residues. Germline V gene data show CDR1 as SEHNR and CDR2 as FQNEAQ (reference sequence). V was trimmed by 5 bases and J by 4 bases, leaving 17 bases between them.

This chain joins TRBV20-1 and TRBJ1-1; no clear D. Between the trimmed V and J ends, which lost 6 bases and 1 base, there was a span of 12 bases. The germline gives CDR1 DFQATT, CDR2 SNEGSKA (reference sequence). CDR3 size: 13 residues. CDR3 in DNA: TGCAGTGCAGTCCTTGTGGGGAACACTGAAGCTTTCTTT. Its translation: CSAVLVGNTEAFF.

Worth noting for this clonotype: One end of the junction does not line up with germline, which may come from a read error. The CDR3 spells CASSHTGDMNTEALF. CDR3 DNA: TGTGCCAGCAGCCACACAGGGGACATGAACACTGAAGCTTTATTT. This chain connects TRBV7-9 to TRBJ1-1, with 7 bases matching TRBD1. The CDR3 contains 15 residues. Germline CDR1 and CDR2: SEHNR and FQNEAQ (reference sequence).

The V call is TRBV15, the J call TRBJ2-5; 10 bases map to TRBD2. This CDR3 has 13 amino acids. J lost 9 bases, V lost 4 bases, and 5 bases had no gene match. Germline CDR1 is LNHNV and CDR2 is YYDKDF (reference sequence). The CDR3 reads CATSTLAGVSQYF. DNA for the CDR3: TGTGCCACCAGCACCCTAGCGGGGGTGTCCCAGTACTTC.

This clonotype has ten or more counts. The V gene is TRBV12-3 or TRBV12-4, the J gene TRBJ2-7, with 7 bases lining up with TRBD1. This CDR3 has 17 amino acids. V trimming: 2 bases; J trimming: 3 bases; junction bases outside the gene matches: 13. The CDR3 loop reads CASSLQGGRTLNYEQYF. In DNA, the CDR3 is TGTGCCAGCAGTTTACAAGGGGGCAGGACCCTAAACTACGAGCAGTACTTC.

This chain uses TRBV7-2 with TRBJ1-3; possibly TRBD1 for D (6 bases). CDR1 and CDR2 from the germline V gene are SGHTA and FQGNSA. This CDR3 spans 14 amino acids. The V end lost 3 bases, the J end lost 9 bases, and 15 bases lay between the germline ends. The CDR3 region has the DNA TGTGCCAGCAGCTTTGGGACACCCAGGGCCACCATATATTTT. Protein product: CASSFGTPRATIYF.

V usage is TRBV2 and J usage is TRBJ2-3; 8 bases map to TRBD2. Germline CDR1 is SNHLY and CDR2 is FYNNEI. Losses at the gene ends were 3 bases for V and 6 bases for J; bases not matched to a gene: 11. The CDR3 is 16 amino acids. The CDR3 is CASSDSPGGAGDTQYF. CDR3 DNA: TGTGCCAGCAGTGATTCCCCCGGGGGGGCCGGGGATACGCAGTATTTT.

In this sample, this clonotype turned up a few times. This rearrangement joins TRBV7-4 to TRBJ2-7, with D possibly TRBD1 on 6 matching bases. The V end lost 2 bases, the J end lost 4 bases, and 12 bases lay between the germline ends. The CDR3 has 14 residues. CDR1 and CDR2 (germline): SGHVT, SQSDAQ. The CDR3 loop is CASSLKGQPYEQYF. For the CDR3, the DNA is TGTGCCAGCAGCTTAAAAGGACAGCCTTACGAGCAGTACTTC.

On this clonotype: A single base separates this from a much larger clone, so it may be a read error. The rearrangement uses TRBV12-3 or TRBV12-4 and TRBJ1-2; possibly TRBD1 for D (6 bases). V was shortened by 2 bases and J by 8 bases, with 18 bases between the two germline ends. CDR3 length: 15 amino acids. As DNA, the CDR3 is TGTGCCAGCAGTTTAAACGGAGGGGGAGGACGGGGCTACACCTTC. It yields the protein CASSLNGGGGRGYTF.

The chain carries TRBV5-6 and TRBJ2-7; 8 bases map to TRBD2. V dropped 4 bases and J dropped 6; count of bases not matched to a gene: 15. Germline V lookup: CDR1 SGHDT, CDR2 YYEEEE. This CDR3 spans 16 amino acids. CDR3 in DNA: TGTGCCAGCAGCGGGAATGGAGCGGGGGTTGCCCTCGAGCAGTACTTC. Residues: CASSGNGAGVALEQYF.

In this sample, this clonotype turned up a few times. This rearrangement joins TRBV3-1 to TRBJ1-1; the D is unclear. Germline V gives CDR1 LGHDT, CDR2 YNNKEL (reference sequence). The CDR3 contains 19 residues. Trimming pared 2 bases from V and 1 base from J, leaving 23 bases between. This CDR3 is CASSQRLLRVFRRNTEAFF. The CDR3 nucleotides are TGTGCCAGCAGCCAAAGACTACTAAGGGTATTCCGGAGGAACACTGAAGCTTTCTTT.